What follows is one T cell receptor beta chain and its context. This clone was picked up a small number of times. The antigen it recognizes is unknown. Per-nucleotide qualities are absent, and no much larger clonotype sits a single base away. This entry belongs to a study of T cell changes during pregnancy in multiple sclerosis (dated by TCRdb to between 2018 and 2020). Turning to the overall study: The study looked at changes in the T cell repertoire across pregnancy in women with multiple sclerosis.

To prepare the library, the immunoSEQ multiplex PCR assay was applied. The table was pulled from immuneACCESS by TCRdb, which kept in-frame rearrangements only. Such tables lose some clones; where checked, under half of the loss comes from unresolved V genes, and the rest has no known cause. The sample table records under 75,000 clones; about 90% of these occur just once. The top ten clones comprise under 0.35% of the sample. Reading the germline V gene (reference sequence) gives CDR1 GTSNPN and CDR2 SVGIG. Trimming removed 0 bases from V and 8 bases from J; the gene matches leave 14 bases unexplained. Including cysteine and phenylalanine, the CDR3 has 16 amino acids. Here the CDR3 DNA is all that survives: 48 bases in frame from base 1.

Sequences were derived from CD4+ T cells from peripheral blood mononuclear cells, sampled after pregnancy. This sequence uses TRBV30 and TRBJ1-2, with 8 central nucleotides matching TRBD1. This clonotype was sampled from a female donor with multiple sclerosis, enrolled in a pregnancy study. The DNA reads TGTGCCTGGAGTGTACGAGTGTTTTCAGGGGGCCAAGGCTACACCTTC. The translation is CAWSVRVFSGGQGYTF.